These T cell receptor beta chains were read from a single sample in a study of human T cells and chemical hapten exposure. Using its own MiXCR run on the 5' RACE reads, TCRdb lists one record per CDR3 protein. The sample contains 120,000 to 150,000 distinct CDR3 sequences, around 4% of which appear only once. The receptors shown here come from a female donor in good health. CDR3s include the opening cysteine and the closing phenylalanine or tryptophan. The D gene is left open where the match is weak. Rows may omit the clone size; those that give it use once, few, many or a size class.

v_call: TRBV7-2
clone_size: many
j_call: TRBJ2-1
d_call: TRBD2
cdr3_aa: CASSPVVAGGGEQFF
cdr3_nt: TGTGCCAGCAGTCCCGTAGTAGCGGGGGGAGGTGAGCAGTTCTTC

v_call: TRBV6-2/TRBV6-3
clone_size: few
j_call: TRBJ1-2
d_call: TRBD1
cdr3_aa: CASSSDRVRRNGYTF
cdr3_nt: TGTGCCAGCAGCTCAGACAGGGTGAGAAGAAATGGCTACACCTTC

v_call: TRBV6-1
clone_size: many
j_call: TRBJ2-4
d_call: .
cdr3_aa: CASSEVPSLLLAKNIQYF
cdr3_nt: TGTGCCAGCAGTGAAGTACCCAGCCTTTTACTAGCCAAAAACATTCAGTACTTC

v_call: TRBV7-8
clone_size: many
j_call: TRBJ1-6
d_call: .
cdr3_aa: CASSLASAGQNDSPLHF
cdr3_nt: TGTGCCAGCAGCTTAGCGAGCGCGGGACAAAACGATTCACCCCTCCACTTT

v_call: TRBV7-9
clone_size: .
j_call: TRBJ1-5
d_call: .
cdr3_aa: CASSLALGNGNQPQHF
cdr3_nt: TGTGCCAGCAGCTTAGCGCTTGGGAACGGCAATCAGCCCCAGCATTTT

v_call: TRBV7-9
clone_size: many
j_call: TRBJ2-1
d_call: TRBD2
cdr3_aa: CASSPMSGGYNEQFF
cdr3_nt: TGTGCCAGCAGCCCCATGAGCGGGGGCTACAATGAGCAGTTCTTC

v_call: TRBV9
clone_size: many
j_call: TRBJ2-1
d_call: .
cdr3_aa: CASSASRGNEQFF
cdr3_nt: TGTGCCAGCAGCGCCTCCCGAGGCAATGAGCAGTTCTTC

v_call: TRBV20-1
clone_size: many
j_call: TRBJ1-5
d_call: .
cdr3_aa: CSASPGRNQPQHF
cdr3_nt: TGCAGTGCTAGTCCGGGTCGCAATCAGCCCCAGCATTTT

v_call: TRBV9
clone_size: many
j_call: TRBJ1-2
d_call: .
cdr3_aa: CASSVEVQARTYGYTF
cdr3_nt: TGTGCCAGCAGCGTAGAGGTCCAGGCCCGAACCTATGGCTACACCTTC

v_call: TRBV20-1
clone_size: many
j_call: TRBJ1-1
d_call: .
cdr3_aa: CSARGAGAFF
cdr3_nt: TGCAGTGCTAGGGGGGCCGGGGCTTTCTTT

v_call: TRBV6-5
clone_size: .
j_call: TRBJ2-7
d_call: .
cdr3_aa: CASSYRAYPYEQYF
cdr3_nt: TGTGCCAGCAGTTACCGGGCCTACCCCTACGAGCAGTACTTC

v_call: TRBV20-1
clone_size: many
j_call: TRBJ1-6
d_call: TRBD1
cdr3_aa: CSAPTGEGSPLHF
cdr3_nt: TGCAGTGCTCCGACAGGGGAAGGTTCACCCCTCCACTTT

v_call: TRBV29-1
clone_size: many
j_call: TRBJ2-7
d_call: .
cdr3_aa: CSSADRVGEQYF
cdr3_nt: TGCAGCTCTGCTGACCGTGTCGGCGAGCAGTACTTC

v_call: TRBV29-1
clone_size: many
j_call: TRBJ2-3
d_call: .
cdr3_aa: CSVETDRTDTQYF
cdr3_nt: TGCAGCGTTGAGACGGACCGCACAGATACGCAGTATTTT

v_call: TRBV2
clone_size: .
j_call: TRBJ2-3
d_call: .
cdr3_aa: CASSALGGRTDTQYF
cdr3_nt: TGTGCCAGCAGTGCGTTGGGGGGGCGTACAGATACGCAGTATTTT

v_call: TRBV7-2
clone_size: many
j_call: TRBJ2-3
d_call: TRBD2
cdr3_aa: CASSISGGVDTQYF
cdr3_nt: TGTGCCAGCAGCATTAGCGGGGGGGTAGATACGCAGTATTTT

v_call: TRBV28
clone_size: many
j_call: TRBJ1-1
d_call: .
cdr3_aa: CASSWTELAFF
cdr3_nt: TGTGCCAGCAGTTGGACAGAGTTGGCTTTCTTT

v_call: TRBV5-1
clone_size: many
j_call: TRBJ2-1
d_call: .
cdr3_aa: CASRLEQSSYNEQFF
cdr3_nt: TGCGCCAGCAGGCTCGAGCAGAGCTCCTACAATGAGCAGTTCTTC

v_call: TRBV5-1
clone_size: many
j_call: TRBJ2-1
d_call: .
cdr3_aa: CASSRDRDFDEQFF
cdr3_nt: TGCGCCAGCAGCAGAGACCGGGACTTCGATGAGCAGTTCTTC

v_call: TRBV29-1
clone_size: few
j_call: TRBJ2-3
d_call: .
cdr3_aa: CSGRSFGRGTDTQYF
cdr3_nt: TGCAGCGGTCGGTCGTTTGGCCGTGGAACAGATACGCAGTATTTT

v_call: TRBV20-1
clone_size: many
j_call: TRBJ1-6
d_call: TRBD1
cdr3_aa: CSAKGDREAGPLHF
cdr3_nt: TGCAGTGCTAAAGGGGACAGGGAGGCTGGGCCCCTCCACTTT

v_call: TRBV7-2
clone_size: many
j_call: TRBJ1-1
d_call: .
cdr3_aa: CASSLARGNTEAFF
cdr3_nt: TGTGCCAGCAGCTTAGCTCGGGGGAACACTGAAGCTTTCTTT

v_call: TRBV4-3
clone_size: many
j_call: TRBJ1-2
d_call: .
cdr3_aa: CASSQGVSNYGYTF
cdr3_nt: TGCGCCAGCAGCCAAGGGGTTTCTAACTATGGCTACACCTTC

v_call: TRBV5-5
clone_size: few
j_call: TRBJ2-4
d_call: .
cdr3_aa: CASSQDPDIQYF
cdr3_nt: TGTGCCAGCAGCCAGGACCCGGACATTCAGTACTTC

v_call: TRBV7-6
clone_size: many
j_call: TRBJ2-4
d_call: TRBD2
cdr3_aa: CASSLGRGSGKNIQYF
cdr3_nt: TGTGCCAGCAGCTTAGGGCGGGGGAGTGGCAAAAACATTCAGTACTTC

v_call: TRBV5-6
clone_size: many
j_call: TRBJ1-2
d_call: .
cdr3_aa: CASSGSGFPRGYTF
cdr3_nt: TGTGCCAGCAGTGGTTCGGGTTTCCCACGAGGCTACACCTTC

v_call: TRBV20-1
clone_size: many
j_call: TRBJ1-5
d_call: .
cdr3_aa: CSARADRWGPQHF
cdr3_nt: TGCAGTGCTAGAGCGGATCGCTGGGGGCCCCAGCATTTT

v_call: TRBV5-4
clone_size: many
j_call: TRBJ2-5
d_call: .
cdr3_aa: CASSNPSVKETQYF
cdr3_nt: TGTGCCAGCAGCAACCCGAGCGTAAAAGAGACCCAGTACTTC

v_call: TRBV9
clone_size: many
j_call: TRBJ2-1
d_call: TRBD2
cdr3_aa: CASSVAAGGQYNEQFF
cdr3_nt: TGTGCCAGCAGCGTAGCAGCGGGGGGCCAGTACAATGAGCAGTTCTTC

v_call: TRBV14
clone_size: .
j_call: TRBJ1-2
d_call: TRBD1
cdr3_aa: CASSLSGGYGGYGYTF
cdr3_nt: TGTGCCAGCAGCCTATCAGGGGGTTATGGAGGCTATGGCTACACCTTC

v_call: TRBV7-2
clone_size: .
j_call: TRBJ1-6
d_call: .
cdr3_aa: CASRGINSPLHF
cdr3_nt: TGTGCCAGCCGAGGTATTAATTCACCCCTCCACTTT

v_call: TRBV4-3
clone_size: many
j_call: TRBJ1-4
d_call: .
cdr3_aa: CASSQDPGIATNEKLFF
cdr3_nt: TGCGCCAGCAGCCAAGATCCGGGGATTGCAACTAATGAAAAACTGTTTTTT

v_call: TRBV10-3
clone_size: many
j_call: TRBJ2-1
d_call: .
cdr3_aa: CAIRQVDEQFF
cdr3_nt: TGTGCCATCCGACAGGTGGATGAGCAGTTCTTC

v_call: TRBV5-1
clone_size: many
j_call: TRBJ1-4
d_call: TRBD1
cdr3_aa: CASSLGTGSVEKLFF
cdr3_nt: TGCGCCAGCAGCTTGGGGACAGGTTCTGTTGAAAAACTGTTTTTT

v_call: TRBV5-1
clone_size: many
j_call: TRBJ2-3
d_call: TRBD1
cdr3_aa: CASGDRVGDTQYF
cdr3_nt: TGCGCCAGCGGGGACAGGGTCGGAGATACGCAGTATTTT

v_call: TRBV27
clone_size: many
j_call: TRBJ2-7
d_call: .
cdr3_aa: CASGSGLLSEQYF
cdr3_nt: TGTGCCAGCGGTAGCGGCCTCCTGTCCGAGCAGTACTTC

v_call: TRBV2
clone_size: many
j_call: TRBJ1-1
d_call: .
cdr3_aa: CASIFDSRSTEAFF
cdr3_nt: TGTGCCAGCATTTTTGACAGTCGTAGCACTGAAGCTTTCTTT

v_call: TRBV29-1
clone_size: many
j_call: TRBJ1-1
d_call: .
cdr3_aa: CSVWNTEAFF
cdr3_nt: TGCAGCGTTTGGAACACTGAAGCTTTCTTT

v_call: TRBV7-2
clone_size: many
j_call: TRBJ2-5
d_call: .
cdr3_aa: CASSPEGLIQETQYF
cdr3_nt: TGTGCCAGCAGCCCGGAGGGTCTGATACAGGAGACCCAGTACTTC

v_call: TRBV23-1
clone_size: many
j_call: TRBJ2-7
d_call: TRBD2
cdr3_aa: CASSQTSGGTPSYEQYF
cdr3_nt: TGCGCCAGCAGTCAAACCTCGGGAGGAACTCCCTCCTACGAGCAGTACTTC

v_call: TRBV12-3/TRBV12-4
clone_size: .
j_call: TRBJ1-5
d_call: .
cdr3_aa: CASSLRRVVGNQPQHF
cdr3_nt: TGTGCCAGCAGTTTACGGAGGGTAGTAGGCAATCAGCCCCAGCATTTT

v_call: TRBV20-1
clone_size: .
j_call: TRBJ2-3
d_call: TRBD1
cdr3_aa: CSARKGAYSDTQYF
cdr3_nt: TGCAGTGCTCGTAAGGGGGCCTACTCAGATACGCAGTATTTT

v_call: TRBV20-1
clone_size: many
j_call: TRBJ1-4
d_call: TRBD1
cdr3_aa: CSATLPRGREKLFF
cdr3_nt: TGCAGTGCGACCCTTCCCAGGGGGCGTGAAAAACTGTTTTTT

v_call: TRBV4-3
clone_size: few
j_call: TRBJ2-7
d_call: TRBD2
cdr3_aa: CASSQGVGLAGSSGEQYF
cdr3_nt: TGCGCCAGCAGCCAAGGGGTAGGGCTAGCGGGGTCCTCAGGGGAGCAGTACTTC

v_call: TRBV7-2
clone_size: many
j_call: TRBJ1-5
d_call: .
cdr3_aa: CASSSKPGGNQPQHF
cdr3_nt: TGTGCCAGCAGCTCCAAACCAGGGGGCAATCAGCCCCAGCATTTT